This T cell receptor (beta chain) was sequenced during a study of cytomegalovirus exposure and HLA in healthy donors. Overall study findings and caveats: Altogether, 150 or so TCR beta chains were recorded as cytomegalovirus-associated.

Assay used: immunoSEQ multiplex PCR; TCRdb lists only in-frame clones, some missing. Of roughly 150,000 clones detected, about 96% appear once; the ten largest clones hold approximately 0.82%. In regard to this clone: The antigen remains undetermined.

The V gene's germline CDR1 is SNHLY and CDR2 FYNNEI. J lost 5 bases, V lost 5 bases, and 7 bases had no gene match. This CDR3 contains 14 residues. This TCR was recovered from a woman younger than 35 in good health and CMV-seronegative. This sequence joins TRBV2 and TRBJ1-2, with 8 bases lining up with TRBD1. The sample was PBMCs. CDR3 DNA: TGTGCCAGCAGTTCAGGACAGGGAACGTATGGCTACACCTTC. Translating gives CASSSGQGTYGYTF. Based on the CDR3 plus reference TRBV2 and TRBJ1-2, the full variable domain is EPEVTQTPSHQVTQMGQEVILRCVPISNHLYFYWYRQILGQKVEFLVSFYNNEISEKSEIFDDQFSVERPDGSNFTLKIRSTKLEDSAMYFCASSSGQGTYGYTFGSGTRLTVV.